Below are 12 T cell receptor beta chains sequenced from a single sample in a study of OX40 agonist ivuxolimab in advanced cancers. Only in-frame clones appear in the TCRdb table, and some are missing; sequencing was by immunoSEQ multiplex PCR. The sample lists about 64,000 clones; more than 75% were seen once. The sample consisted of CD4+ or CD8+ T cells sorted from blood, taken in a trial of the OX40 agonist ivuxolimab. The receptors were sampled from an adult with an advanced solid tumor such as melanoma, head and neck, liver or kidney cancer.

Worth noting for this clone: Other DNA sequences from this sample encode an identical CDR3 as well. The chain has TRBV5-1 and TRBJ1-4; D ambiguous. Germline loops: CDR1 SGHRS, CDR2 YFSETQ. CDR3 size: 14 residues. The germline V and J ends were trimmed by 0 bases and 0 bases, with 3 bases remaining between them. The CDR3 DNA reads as TGCGCCAGCAGCTTGGGCGCAACTAATGAAAAACTGTTTTTT. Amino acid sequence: CASSLGATNEKLFF. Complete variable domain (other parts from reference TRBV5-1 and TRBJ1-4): KAGVTQTPRYLIKTRGQQVTLSCSPISGHRSVSWYQQTPGQGLQFLFEYFSETQRNKGNFPGRFSGRQFSNSRSEMNVSTLELGDSALYLCASSLGATNEKLFFGSGTQLSVL.

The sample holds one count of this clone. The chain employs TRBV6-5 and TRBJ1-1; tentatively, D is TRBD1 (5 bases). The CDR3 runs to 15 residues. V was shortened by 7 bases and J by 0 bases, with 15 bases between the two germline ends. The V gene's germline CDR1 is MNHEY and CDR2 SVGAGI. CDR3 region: CASTDVGGMNTEAFF. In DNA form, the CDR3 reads TGTGCCAGCACCGACGTTGGGGGTATGAACACTGAAGCTTTCTTT.

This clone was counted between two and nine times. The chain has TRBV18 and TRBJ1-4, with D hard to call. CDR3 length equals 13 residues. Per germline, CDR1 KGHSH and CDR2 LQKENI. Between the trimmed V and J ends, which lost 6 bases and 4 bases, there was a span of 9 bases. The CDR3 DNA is TGTGCCAGCTCTTCGGACCTTAATGAAAAACTGTTTTTT. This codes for CASSSDLNEKLFF.

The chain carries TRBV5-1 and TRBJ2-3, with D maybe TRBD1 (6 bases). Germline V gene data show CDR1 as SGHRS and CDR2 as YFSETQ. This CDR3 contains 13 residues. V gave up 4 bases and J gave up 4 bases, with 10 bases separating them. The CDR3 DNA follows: TGCGCCAGCAGCAAAGGACAGTCAGATACGCAGTATTTT. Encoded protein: CASSKGQSDTQYF. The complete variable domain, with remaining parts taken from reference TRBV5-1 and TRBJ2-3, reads KAGVTQTPRYLIKTRGQQVTLSCSPISGHRSVSWYQQTPGQGLQFLFEYFSETQRNKGNFPGRFSGRQFSNSRSEMNVSTLELGDSALYLCASSKGQSDTQYFGPGTRLTVL.

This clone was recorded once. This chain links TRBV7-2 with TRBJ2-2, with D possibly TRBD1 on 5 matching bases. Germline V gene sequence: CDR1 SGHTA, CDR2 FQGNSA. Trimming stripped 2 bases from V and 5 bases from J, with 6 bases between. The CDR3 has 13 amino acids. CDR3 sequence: CASSLRGTGELFF. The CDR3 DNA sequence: TGTGCCAGCAGCTTAAGGGGTACCGGGGAGCTGTTTTTT.

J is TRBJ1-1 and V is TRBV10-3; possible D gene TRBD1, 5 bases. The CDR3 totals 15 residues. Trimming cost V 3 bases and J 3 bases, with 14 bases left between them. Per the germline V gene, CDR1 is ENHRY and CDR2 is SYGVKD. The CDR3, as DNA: TGTGCCATCAGTGAATCCGGATCGGGGGACACTGAAGCTTTCTTT. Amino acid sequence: CAISESGSGDTEAFF.

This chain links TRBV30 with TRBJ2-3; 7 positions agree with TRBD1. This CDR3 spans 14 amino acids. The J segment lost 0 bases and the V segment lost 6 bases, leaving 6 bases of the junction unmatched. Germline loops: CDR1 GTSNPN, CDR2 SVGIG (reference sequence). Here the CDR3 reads CACPGTVSTDTQYF. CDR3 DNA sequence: TGTGCCTGCCCCGGGACAGTTAGCACAGATACGCAGTATTTT.

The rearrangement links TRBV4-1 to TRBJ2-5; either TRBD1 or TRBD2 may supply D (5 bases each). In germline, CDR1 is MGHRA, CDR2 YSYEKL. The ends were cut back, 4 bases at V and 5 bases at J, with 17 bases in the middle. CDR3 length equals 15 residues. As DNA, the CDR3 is TGCGCCAGCAGCCCTCCCGGACGGGGCGCGGAGACCCAGTACTTC. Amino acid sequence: CASSPPGRGAETQYF.

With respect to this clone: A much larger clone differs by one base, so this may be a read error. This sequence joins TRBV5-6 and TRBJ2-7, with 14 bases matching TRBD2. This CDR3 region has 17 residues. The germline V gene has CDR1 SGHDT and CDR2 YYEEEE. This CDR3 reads CASSSTTTSGRARERYF. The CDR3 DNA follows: TGTGCCAGCAGCTCGACTACGACTAGCGGGAGGGCCCGGGAGCGGTACTTC.

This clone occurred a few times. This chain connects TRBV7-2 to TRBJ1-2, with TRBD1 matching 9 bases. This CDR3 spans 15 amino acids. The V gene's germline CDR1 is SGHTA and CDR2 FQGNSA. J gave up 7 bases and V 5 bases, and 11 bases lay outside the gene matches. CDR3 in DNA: TGTGCCAGCAGCCCAGACCGGGACAGGGTCCCTGGCTACACCTTC. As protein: CASSPDRDRVPGYTF.

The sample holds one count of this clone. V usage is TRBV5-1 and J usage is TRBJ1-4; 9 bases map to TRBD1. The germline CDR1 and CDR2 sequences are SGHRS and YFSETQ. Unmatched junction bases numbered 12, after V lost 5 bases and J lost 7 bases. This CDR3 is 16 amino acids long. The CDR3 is CASRDITGTGSEKLFF. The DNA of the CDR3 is TGCGCCAGCAGAGATATTACCGGGACAGGGAGTGAAAAACTGTTTTTT.

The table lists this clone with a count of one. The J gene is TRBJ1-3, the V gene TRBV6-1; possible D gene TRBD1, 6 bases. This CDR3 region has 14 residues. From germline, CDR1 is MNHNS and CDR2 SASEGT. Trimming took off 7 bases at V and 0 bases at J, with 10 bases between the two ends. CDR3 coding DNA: TGTGCCAGCACCCGACAGGACTCTGGAAACACCATATATTTT. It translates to CASTRQDSGNTIYF.